This passage covers 26 T cell receptor beta chains from one sample sequenced in a study of chemoradiotherapy in HPV16-positive cancers. Here immunoSEQ multiplex PCR was the method, and the copy in TCRdb shows in-frame clones only, minus some. The data show about 35,000 clones, about 90% seen once. The source material was blood, sampled from a patient who underwent chemoradiotherapy. The receptors originated from a human donor with HPV-associated anogenital cancer.

This clone was seen only once. The chain combines TRBV5-6 with TRBJ2-2, with 7 bases aligning to TRBD2. V lost 4 bases to trimming and J lost 0 bases; unmatched junction nucleotides: 6. This CDR3 has 16 amino acids. Germline V gives CDR1 SGHDT, CDR2 YYEEEE. The chain's CDR3 is CASSPGGYSNTGELFF. In nucleotides, the CDR3 is TGTGCCAGCAGCCCGGGAGGCTACTCGAACACCGGGGAGCTGTTTTTT.

The V and J genes are TRBV5-1 and TRBJ2-3; 7 bases line up with TRBD2. Germline lookup yields CDR1 SGHRS and CDR2 YFSETQ. The CDR3 extends over 16 amino acids. The V segment lost 4 bases and the J segment 6 bases; nucleotides outside the gene matches: 14. The CDR3 loop is CASSRWGSGDGDTQYF. CDR3 coding DNA: TGCGCCAGCAGCCGCTGGGGCAGCGGGGATGGGGATACGCAGTATTTT. Variable domain in full (rest from reference TRBV5-1 and TRBJ2-3): KAGVTQTPRYLIKTRGQQVTLSCSPISGHRSVSWYQQTPGQGLQFLFEYFSETQRNKGNFPGRFSGRQFSNSRSEMNVSTLELGDSALYLCASSRWGSGDGDTQYFGPGTRLTVL.

The chain combines TRBV4-1 with TRBJ2-7; 12 nucleotides match TRBD2. Looked up from germline, CDR1 is MGHRA and CDR2 is YSYEKL. J was trimmed by 2 bases and V by 5 bases; bases with no gene match: 10. CDR3 size: 17 residues. The CDR3 DNA reads TGCGCCAGCAGCTACAGACTAGCGGGGGTCGACCCCTACGAGCAGTACTTC. It yields the protein CASSYRLAGVDPYEQYF.

The chain uses TRBV5-1 and TRBJ2-3; tentatively, D is TRBD1 or TRBD2 (6 bases each). The CDR3 sequence is 15 residues long. Germline CDR1 and CDR2: SGHRS and YFSETQ. Trimming removed 5 bases from V and 6 bases from J, with 19 bases in between. CDR3 region: CASSRGPLVSDTQYF. The CDR3 DNA reads TGCGCCAGCAGTCGGGGGCCACTAGTAAGTGATACGCAGTATTTT.

V and J are TRBV4-2 and TRBJ1-2; the D is unclear. Germline V lookup: CDR1 LGHNA, CDR2 YNFKEQ. CDR3 size: 14 residues. Trimming took 0 bases from V and 14 from J, leaving 19 bases between them. This CDR3 is CASSQDSVTLPLTF. CDR3 bases: TGTGCCAGCAGCCAAGATTCGGTAACTCTACCGTTAACCTTC.

The genes are TRBV5-1 and TRBJ2-7; TRBD1 matches at 7 bases. Per germline, CDR1 SGHRS and CDR2 YFSETQ. V was clipped by 2 bases and J by 0 bases; unmatched bases: 2. This CDR3 has 14 amino acids. CDR3 coding DNA: TGCGCCAGCAGCTTCCAGGGGGACTCCTACGAGCAGTACTTC. This gives the protein CASSFQGDSYEQYF.

The rearrangement links TRBV19 to TRBJ1-2; D might be TRBD1 (6 bases). Trimming removed 5 bases at V and 1 base at J, with 14 bases between. Germline CDR1 and CDR2: LNHDA and SQIVND (reference sequence). The CDR3 has 15 amino acids. The CDR3 spells CASSFSTGVNYGYTF. The CDR3 DNA follows: TGTGCCAGTAGTTTTTCGACAGGCGTTAACTATGGCTACACCTTC.

This rearrangement joins TRBV28 to TRBJ1-5, with unresolved D. V lost 8 bases and J 0 bases, leaving 5 bases between the germline ends. Germline V lookup: CDR1 MDHEN, CDR2 SYDVKM. This CDR3 has 12 amino acids. CDR3 residues: CASRVSNQPQHF. In DNA, the CDR3 is TGTGCCAGCCGAGTTAGCAATCAGCCCCAGCATTTT.

This chain uses TRBV5-6 with TRBJ1-2; D remains unclear. With 2 bases removed from V and 4 bases from J, the gap between germline ends came to 12 bases. This CDR3 spans 14 amino acids. Germline V gene sequence: CDR1 SGHDT, CDR2 YYEEEE. The CDR3, as DNA: TGTGCCAGCAGCTTCAGTCACATTTCCTATGGCTACACCTTC. Encoded protein: CASSFSHISYGYTF.

The chain couples TRBV6-5 to TRBJ2-3, with D possibly TRBD2 on 6 matching bases. V was cut by 6 bases and J by 2 bases, with 15 bases left in between. The CDR3 is made up of 15 amino acids. Germline V lookup: CDR1 MNHEY, CDR2 SVGAGI. This CDR3 is CASSRGRLNTDTQYF. CDR3 bases: TGTGCCAGCAGCCGGGGGAGGCTGAACACAGATACGCAGTATTTT.

The chain is built from TRBV6-6 and TRBJ1-5, with TRBD1 identical over 10 bases. Trimming at V came to 10 bases and at J to 2 bases, leaving 11 bases not matched to a gene. Germline CDR1 and CDR2: MNHNY and SVGAGI (reference sequence). CDR3 length: 16 residues. CDR3 amino acids: CAISDRGFMGNQPQHF. Written as DNA, the CDR3 is TGTGCCATCTCGGACAGGGGGTTTATGGGCAATCAGCCCCAGCATTTT.

This rearrangement joins TRBV5-1 to TRBJ1-1; D not certain. The length of the CDR3 is 14 residues. Per the germline V gene, CDR1 is SGHRS and CDR2 is YFSETQ. Trimming removed 6 bases at V and 4 bases at J, with 16 bases between. Here the CDR3 DNA reads TGCGCCAGCACCAGAACCCCAGAAGCCACTGAAGCTTTCTTT. Its protein is CASTRTPEATEAFF. The whole variable domain, remainder taken from reference TRBV5-1 and TRBJ1-1, is KAGVTQTPRYLIKTRGQQVTLSCSPISGHRSVSWYQQTPGQGLQFLFEYFSETQRNKGNFPGRFSGRQFSNSRSEMNVSTLELGDSALYLCASTRTPEATEAFFGQGTRLTVV.

This clone appeared a single time. The chain employs TRBV25-1 and TRBJ2-7; a weak D match, TRBD2 (6 bases). The V gene's germline CDR1 is MGHDK and CDR2 SYGVNS. CDR3 length: 17 amino acids. V was cut by 1 base and J by 1 base, with 17 bases left in between. CDR3 amino acids: CASSELGDSLRSYEQYF. The CDR3 nucleotides read TGTGCCAGCAGTGAATTGGGGGACTCATTAAGGTCCTACGAGCAGTACTTC.

The V call is TRBV6-5, the J call TRBJ2-3; 8 positions match TRBD2. The germline V gene has CDR1 MNHEY and CDR2 SVGAGI. This CDR3 comprises 15 residues. Trimming took 6 bases from V and 4 from J; bases not matched to a gene: 9. The CDR3 loop is CASSRGTRMSDTQYF. CDR3 sequence (DNA): TGTGCCAGCAGCCGGGGGACTAGAATGTCAGATACGCAGTATTTT.

The chain has TRBV6-5 and TRBJ2-2, with D maybe TRBD1 (5 bases). The V gene's germline CDR1 is MNHEY and CDR2 SVGAGI. Trimming shortened V by 4 bases and J by 4 bases, and 13 bases separated the two germline ends. The CDR3 has 15 amino acids. The CDR3 here is CASSWTLSGTGELFF. In DNA form, the CDR3 reads TGTGCCAGCAGTTGGACATTGTCGGGCACCGGGGAGCTGTTTTTT.

The gene calls are TRBV27 and TRBJ1-2; D perhaps matches TRBD1 (5 bases). Germline CDR1 reads MNHEY; CDR2 reads SMNVEV (reference sequence). This CDR3 has 14 residues. Trimming removed 3 bases from V and 6 bases from J, with 14 bases in between. This CDR3 is CASSFGGKSNGYTF. Here the CDR3 DNA reads TGTGCCAGCAGTTTTGGGGGGAAGTCGAATGGCTACACCTTC.

DNA of the CDR3: TGCGCCAGCAGCTTGGCAGGGGGCAAAGAGACCCAGTACTTC. Translating it yields CASSLAGGKETQYF. V usage is TRBV5-1 and J usage is TRBJ2-5; 8 nucleotides agree with TRBD1. The ends lost 0 bases at V and 3 bases at J; junction bases unmatched: 1. The CDR3 extends over 14 amino acids. CDR1 and CDR2 from the germline V gene are SGHRS and YFSETQ.

The rearrangement uses TRBV7-3 and TRBJ2-2; TRBD1 matches at 9 bases. This CDR3 is built from 15 residues. V lost 5 bases, J lost 5 bases, and 6 bases stayed unmatched. Germline V gives CDR1 SGHTA, CDR2 FQGTGA. CDR3 in DNA: TGTGCCAGCAGCCCCGGGACAGGGAGAACCGGGGAGCTGTTTTTT. This codes for CASSPGTGRTGELFF.

The V gene is TRBV27, the J gene TRBJ1-3; 8 bases fit TRBD1. CDR1 MNHEY and CDR2 SMNVEV come from the germline V gene (reference sequence). Trimming took 5 bases from V and 0 from J; bases not matched to a gene: 3. This CDR3 region has 15 residues. CDR3 coding DNA: TGTGCCAGCAGTACAACAGGGGGCTCTGGAAACACCATATATTTT. It specifies CASSTTGGSGNTIYF.

The chain employs TRBV9 and TRBJ1-1; a possible D gene is TRBD1 (6 bases). Trimming pared 2 bases from V and 3 bases from J, leaving 20 bases between. CDR3 length equals 17 residues. The germline V gene has CDR1 SGDLS and CDR2 YYNGEE. DNA of the CDR3: TGTGCCAGCAGCGTCGGGGTGGGGGCCGGGAGTTACACTGAAGCTTTCTTT. This codes for CASSVGVGAGSYTEAFF.

The V gene is TRBV6-5, the J gene TRBJ2-5; either TRBD1 or TRBD2 may supply D (6 bases each). The ends were cut back, 7 bases at V and 4 bases at J, with 19 bases in the middle. Per germline, CDR1 MNHEY and CDR2 SVGAGI. The CDR3 runs to 15 residues. CDR3 coding DNA: TGTGCCAGCAACCCGATCGGGGGCGGCCGAGAGACCCAGTACTTC. Encoded protein: CASNPIGGGRETQYF.

The rearrangement links TRBV23-1 to TRBJ1-1; a possible D gene is TRBD1 (5 bases). TRBV23-1 is labeled an ORF, and its function is uncertain. CDR3 size: 12 residues. The V gene lost 7 bases and the J gene lost 5 bases, with 11 bases spanning the gap. The CDR3 nucleotides are TGCGCCAGCAACCTCAGACAGACTGAAGCTTTCTTT. Protein sequence: CASNLRQTEAFF.

The rearrangement links TRBV19 to TRBJ1-3; 7 bases align to TRBD1. Looked up from germline, CDR1 is LNHDA and CDR2 is SQIVND (reference sequence). The CDR3 runs to 15 residues. The V gene end was trimmed by 5 bases and the J gene end by 0 bases; junction bases not matched to a gene: 4. The CDR3, as DNA: TGTGCCAGTAGTCGGACAGGCCTCTCTGGAAACACCATATATTTT. This encodes CASSRTGLSGNTIYF.

The chain recombines TRBV19 with TRBJ2-1; 14 nucleotides agree with TRBD2. The V gene's germline CDR1 is LNHDA and CDR2 SQIVND (reference sequence). Trimming removed 2 bases from V and 8 bases from J; junction bases left unmatched: 2. This CDR3 has 15 amino acids. CDR3 nucleotides: TGTGCCAGTAGTATATCGGGACTAGCGGGGGATGAGCAGTTCTTC. Protein sequence: CASSISGLAGDEQFF.

This chain uses TRBV16 with TRBJ1-6; D remains unclear. The CDR3 runs 15 residues. Germline V gives CDR1 KGHSY, CDR2 FQNENV. Trimming cost V 3 bases and J 7 bases, with 13 bases left between them. The CDR3 sequence: CASSHGVGINSPLHF. CDR3 coding DNA: TGTGCCAGCAGCCATGGCGTAGGGATCAATTCACCCCTCCACTTT.

The chain uses TRBV2 and TRBJ2-2, with D perhaps matching TRBD1 (5 bases). Germline loops: CDR1 SNHLY, CDR2 FYNNEI. This CDR3 has 15 residues. The V and J ends lost 8 bases and 0 bases respectively, with 13 bases between them. CDR3 amino acids: CASEDSPTNTGELFF. The CDR3 nucleotides read TGTGCCAGCGAAGACAGCCCCACGAACACCGGGGAGCTGTTTTTT.